This record looks at one TCR beta chain sequence and its context. Its antigen is not known. The CDR3 consists of 15 residues. V lost 5 bases and J 0 bases, leaving 11 bases between the germline ends. The entry originates in a study of vaccination and CD4 T cells after COVID-19. In the study overall: There were six male and four female convalescents, and two of them were Hispanic. Blood was drawn a median about 75 days post second dose, range 14 to 241. Overlapping SARS-CoV-2, HCoV-NL63, HCoV-OC43 and HCoV-229E spike peptides were used to stimulate cells.

Sample treatment: 10-day PBMC culture with coronavirus spike peptide pools or control peptides (ViraFEST assay). First, ViraFEST expanded antigen-specific T cells with peptide pools, and next it sequenced the TCRs. Sequencing of cultured CD4+ T cell DNA used the Oncomine TCR Beta short-read assay. TCRdb re-called the PCR reads with MiXCR, one entry per CDR3 protein. The profile covers about 10,000 distinct CDR3 sequences, with roughly 25% appearing a single time and roughly 12% taken by the ten largest. This sample comprised CD4+ T cells from blood, cultured in vitro, obtained after SARS-CoV-2 vaccination. This TCR came from a human donor who had recovered from COVID-19. This sequence joins TRBV12-3 or TRBV12-4 and TRBJ1-5, with D uncertain. As DNA, the CDR3 is TGTGCCAGCAGTCTAAGACCGAATAGCAATCAGCCCCAGCATTTT. Translation gives CASSLRPNSNQPQHF.